Listed here are 12 T cell receptor beta chains from one sample, sequenced in a study of CD8+ T cells in alopecia areata. RNA extraction and reverse transcription yielded cDNA as sequencing template. Profiled with immunoSEQ multiplex PCR; TCRdb holds only in-frame clones, not every one. The sample has around 300,000 clones; around 64% are singletons. Treatment: oral pan-JAK inhibitor, 5-10 mg twice daily. The sample in question was CD4+ T cells sorted from blood, obtained at week 52, from a patient treated with tofacitinib. The receptors were sampled from a human donor with alopecia areata.

The chain joins TRBV7-3 to TRBJ2-2, with a weak D call TRBD1 (5 bases). The CDR3 is 14 residues long. Trimming shortened V by 2 bases and J by 5 bases, and 9 bases separated the two germline ends. CDR1 and CDR2 (germline): SGHTA, FQGTGA. CDR3 DNA: TGTGCCAGCAGCTTAGTAGGGGCGACCGGGGAGCTGTTTTTT. Translating it yields CASSLVGATGELFF.

The chain is built from TRBV2 and TRBJ1-5; D call uncertain. The CDR3 extends over 14 amino acids. V lost 6 bases to trimming and J lost 2 bases, with 11 bases between them. Germline assignment: CDR1 SNHLY and CDR2 FYNNEI. CDR3 in amino acids: CASRVDQGNQPQHF. The DNA for the CDR3 is TGTGCCAGCAGGGTAGACCAGGGCAATCAGCCCCAGCATTTT.

The chain recombines TRBV30 with TRBJ2-1; tentatively, D is TRBD1 (5 bases). Germline CDR1 is GTSNPN and CDR2 is SVGIG (reference sequence). V was pared by 4 bases and J by 6 bases, with 13 bases between. The CDR3 is 13 residues long. CDR3 in amino acids: CAWTRTTSNEQFF. In DNA, the CDR3 is TGTGCCTGGACCCGGACAACCAGCAATGAGCAGTTCTTC.

The V gene is TRBV7-2, the J gene TRBJ2-2, with TRBD2 matching 7 bases. CDR3 length: 16 amino acids. With V trimmed by 1 base and J by 0 bases, 2 bases remained unmatched. Germline V gene data show CDR1 as SGHTA and CDR2 as FQGNSA. The CDR3 nucleotides read TGTGCCAGCAGCTTAGTGCTAGCGGCGAACACCGGGGAGCTGTTTTTT. Protein: CASSLVLAANTGELFF.

This chain links TRBV4-2 with TRBJ2-6, with 12 nucleotides matching TRBD2. The germline V gene encodes CDR1 LGHNA and CDR2 YNFKEQ. The V and J ends lost 4 bases and 6 bases, in that order; junction bases with no gene match: 7. CDR3 size: 17 residues. CDR3 amino acids: CASSRASGGVEANVLTF. In DNA form, the CDR3 reads TGTGCCAGCAGCCGGGCTAGCGGGGGGGTCGAGGCCAACGTCCTGACTTTC.

This clone was seen at least ten times. This rearrangement joins TRBV10-3 to TRBJ1-3; D is unresolved. This CDR3 contains 14 residues. Trimming took off 7 bases at V and 3 bases at J, with 13 bases between the two ends. Per the germline V gene, CDR1 is ENHRY and CDR2 is SYGVKD. CDR3 in DNA: TGTGCCATCAAGTACCTAGGAGATGGAAACACCATATATTTT. Protein sequence: CAIKYLGDGNTIYF.

This clone has more than one count but fewer than ten. The chain combines TRBV6-5 with TRBJ2-5; no definite D call. The germline V gene encodes CDR1 MNHEY and CDR2 SVGAGI. This CDR3 spans 10 amino acids. V lost 10 bases and J 4 bases, leaving 7 bases between the germline ends. As DNA, the CDR3 is TGTGCCACCAGAGGAGAGACCCAGTACTTC. Translation gives CATRGETQYF.

This rearrangement joins TRBV7-2 to TRBJ1-1, with 8 bases matching TRBD1. CDR1 is SGHTA, CDR2 FQGNSA, per germline. This CDR3 is 15 amino acids long. Trimming took 5 bases from V and 4 from J; bases not matched to a gene: 9. The DNA for the CDR3 is TGTGCCAGCAGCGCCCGACAGGGGTCGTTCACTGAAGCTTTCTTT. Protein sequence: CASSARQGSFTEAFF.

The chain joins TRBV30 to TRBJ1-6, with D hard to call. CDR1 and CDR2 from the germline V gene are GTSNPN and SVGIG (reference sequence). The CDR3 is made up of 15 amino acids. V lost 1 base and J 1 base, leaving 8 bases between the germline ends. This CDR3 reads CAWSGAGSYNSPLHF. As DNA, the CDR3 is TGTGCCTGGAGTGGTGCCGGATCCTATAATTCACCCCTCCACTTT.

V and J are TRBV6-6 and TRBJ2-1; D not resolved. The germline gives CDR1 MNHNY, CDR2 SVGAGI (reference sequence). Trimming shortened V by 2 bases and J by 5 bases, and 7 bases separated the two germline ends. The CDR3 extends over 13 amino acids. Written as DNA, the CDR3 is TGTGCCAGCAGTTACACACCGGACAATGAGCAGTTCTTC. This gives the protein CASSYTPDNEQFF.

The V and J genes are TRBV23-1 and TRBJ1-4, with no clear D. Being an ORF, TRBV23-1 has a function that is uncertain. The length of the CDR3 is 16 residues. Trimming cost V 3 bases and J 5 bases, with 16 bases left between them. This CDR3 is CASSHPREEPNEKLFF. The CDR3, as DNA: TGCGCCAGCAGTCACCCGCGGGAGGAACCAAATGAAAAACTGTTTTTT.

CDR3 in amino acids: CASSSKAGFTDTQYF. As DNA, the CDR3 is TGTGCCAGCAGCTCAAAGGCAGGGTTCACAGATACGCAGTATTTT. The chain is built from TRBV11-2 and TRBJ2-3, with a tentative D call TRBD1 (5 bases). There are 15 residues in the CDR3. Germline lookup yields CDR1 SGHAT and CDR2 FQNNGV. Trimming took 4 bases from V and 2 from J, leaving 13 bases between them.